Included here is one TCR beta chain sequence, with context. No antigen is known for it. The data belong to a study of monozygotic twins with inflammatory bowel disease. The study's findings and limits: No repertoire similarity difference was seen between concordant and discordant twins; power was possibly limited. Differing T cell subtypes remained indistinguishable. On the inverse Simpson index, IBD patients scored lower for TCRbeta diversity than healthy co-twins.

TCRdb re-called the 5' RACE reads and catalogs CDR3 proteins one per entry, DNA excluded. In total, the table holds 310,000 or so distinct CDR3 sequences. Germline CDR1 is DFQATT and CDR2 is SNEGSKA (reference sequence). CDR3 length: 11 residues. The sequenced sample was blood. This rearrangement joins TRBV20-1 to TRBJ1-1. This sequence originates from a human donor with ulcerative colitis or Crohn's disease, or a healthy co-twin of an affected twin (not recorded which). The CDR3 reads CSARIQSEAFF.